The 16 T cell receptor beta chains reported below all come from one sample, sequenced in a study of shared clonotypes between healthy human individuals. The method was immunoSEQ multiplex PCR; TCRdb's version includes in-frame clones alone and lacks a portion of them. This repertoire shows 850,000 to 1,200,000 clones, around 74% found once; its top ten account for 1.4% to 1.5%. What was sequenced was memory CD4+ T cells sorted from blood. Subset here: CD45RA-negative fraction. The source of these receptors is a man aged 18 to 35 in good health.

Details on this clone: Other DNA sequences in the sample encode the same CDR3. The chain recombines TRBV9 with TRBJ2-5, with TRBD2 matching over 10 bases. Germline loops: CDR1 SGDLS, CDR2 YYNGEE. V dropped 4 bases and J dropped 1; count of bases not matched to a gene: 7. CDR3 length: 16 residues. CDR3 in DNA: TGTGCCAGCAGCCCAGGTCTAGCGGGGGTCCAAGAGACCCAGTACTTC. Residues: CASSPGLAGVQETQYF.

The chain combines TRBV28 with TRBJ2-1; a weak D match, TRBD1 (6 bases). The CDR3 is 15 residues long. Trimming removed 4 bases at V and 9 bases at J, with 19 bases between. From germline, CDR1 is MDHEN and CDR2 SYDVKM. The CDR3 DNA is TGTGCCAGCAGTTCCAGCACTAGGTTAGGGGGTGAGCAGTTCTTC. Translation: CASSSSTRLGGEQFF. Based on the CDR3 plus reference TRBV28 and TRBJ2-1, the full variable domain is DVKVTQSSRYLVKRTGEKVFLECVQDMDHENMFWYRQDPGLGLRLIYFSYDVKMKEKGDIPEGYSVSREKKERFSLILESASTNQTSMYLCASSSSTRLGGEQFFGPGTRLTVL.

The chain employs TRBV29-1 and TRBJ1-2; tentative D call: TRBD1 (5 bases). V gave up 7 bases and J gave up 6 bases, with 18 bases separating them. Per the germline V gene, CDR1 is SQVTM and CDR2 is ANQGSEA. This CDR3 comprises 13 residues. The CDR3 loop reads CSGGPEGRNGYTF. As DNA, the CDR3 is TGCAGCGGTGGGCCCGAGGGACGGAATGGCTACACCTTC.

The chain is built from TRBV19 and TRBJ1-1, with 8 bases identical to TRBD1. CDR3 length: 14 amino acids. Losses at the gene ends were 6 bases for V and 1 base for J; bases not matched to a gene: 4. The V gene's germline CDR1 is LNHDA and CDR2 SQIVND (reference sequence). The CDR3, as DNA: TGTGCCAGTAGGAGCAGGGGGCAGAACACTGAAGCTTTCTTT. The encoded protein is CASRSRGQNTEAFF.

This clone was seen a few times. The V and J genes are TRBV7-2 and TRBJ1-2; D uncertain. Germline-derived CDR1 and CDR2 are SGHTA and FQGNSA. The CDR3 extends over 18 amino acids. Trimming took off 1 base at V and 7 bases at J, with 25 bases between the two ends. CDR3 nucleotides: TGTGCCAGCAGCTTAGACAGTGGGTACTTTTCTATGACTAGTGGCTACACCTTC. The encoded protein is CASSLDSGYFSMTSGYTF.

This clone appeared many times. CDR3 amino acids: CASSVVRTRSPLHF. As DNA, the CDR3 is TGTGCCAGCAGCGTAGTCCGGACGAGGTCACCCCTCCACTTT. The chain couples TRBV9 to TRBJ1-6; D ambiguous. Germline V gene sequence: CDR1 SGDLS, CDR2 YYNGEE. The germline V and J ends were trimmed by 0 bases and 10 bases, with 11 bases remaining between them. The CDR3 has 14 amino acids.

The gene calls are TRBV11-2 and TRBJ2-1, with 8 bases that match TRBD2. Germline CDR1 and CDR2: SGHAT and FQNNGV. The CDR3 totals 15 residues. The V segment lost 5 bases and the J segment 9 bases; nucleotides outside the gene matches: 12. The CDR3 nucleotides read TGTGCCAGCAGCCTTCGGACTCTCAGCGGGGGTGAGCAGTTCTTC. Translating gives CASSLRTLSGGEQFF.

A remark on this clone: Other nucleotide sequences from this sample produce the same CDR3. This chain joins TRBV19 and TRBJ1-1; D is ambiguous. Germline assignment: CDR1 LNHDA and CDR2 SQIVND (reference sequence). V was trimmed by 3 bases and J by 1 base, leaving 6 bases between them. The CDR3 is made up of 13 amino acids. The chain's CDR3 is CASSITGNTEAFF. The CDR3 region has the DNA TGTGCCAGTAGTATTACGGGGAACACTGAAGCTTTCTTT.

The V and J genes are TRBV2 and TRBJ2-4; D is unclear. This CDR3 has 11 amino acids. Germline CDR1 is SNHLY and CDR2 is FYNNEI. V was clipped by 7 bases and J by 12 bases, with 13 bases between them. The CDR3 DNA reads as TGTGCCAGCATGTTCCGGAGCACTCAGTACTTC. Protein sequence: CASMFRSTQYF.

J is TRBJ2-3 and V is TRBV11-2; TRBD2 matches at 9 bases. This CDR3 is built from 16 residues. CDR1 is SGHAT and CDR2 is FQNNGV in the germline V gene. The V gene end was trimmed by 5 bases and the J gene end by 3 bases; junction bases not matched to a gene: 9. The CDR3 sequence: CASSAGLARTTDTQYF. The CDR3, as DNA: TGTGCCAGCAGCGCCGGACTAGCGAGAACGACAGATACGCAGTATTTT.

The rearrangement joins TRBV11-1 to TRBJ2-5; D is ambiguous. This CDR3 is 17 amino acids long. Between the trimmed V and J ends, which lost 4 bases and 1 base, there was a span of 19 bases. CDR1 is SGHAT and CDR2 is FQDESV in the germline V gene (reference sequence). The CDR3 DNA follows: TGTGCCAGCAGCTCCCGACAAACGAAGACAACCCAAGAGACCCAGTACTTC. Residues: CASSSRQTKTTQETQYF.

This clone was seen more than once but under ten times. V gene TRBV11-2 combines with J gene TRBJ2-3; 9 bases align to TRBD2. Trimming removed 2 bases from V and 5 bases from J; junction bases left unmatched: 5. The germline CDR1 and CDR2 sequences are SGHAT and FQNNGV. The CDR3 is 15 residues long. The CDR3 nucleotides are TGTGCCAGCAGCTTAATCGCGGGAGGGCAAGATACGCAGTATTTT. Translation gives CASSLIAGGQDTQYF. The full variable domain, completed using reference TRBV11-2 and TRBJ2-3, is EAGVAQSPRYKIIEKRQSVAFWCNPISGHATLYWYQQILGQGPKLLIQFQNNGVVDDSQLPKDRFSAERLKGVDSTLKIQPAKLEDSAVYLCASSLIAGGQDTQYFGPGTRLTVL.

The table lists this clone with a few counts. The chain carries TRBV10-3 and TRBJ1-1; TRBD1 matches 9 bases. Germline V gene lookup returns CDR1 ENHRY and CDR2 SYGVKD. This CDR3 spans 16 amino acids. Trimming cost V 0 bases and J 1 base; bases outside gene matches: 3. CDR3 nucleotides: TGTGCCATCAGTGAGTCACAGGGGGCGCGGAACACTGAAGCTTTCTTT. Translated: CAISESQGARNTEAFF.

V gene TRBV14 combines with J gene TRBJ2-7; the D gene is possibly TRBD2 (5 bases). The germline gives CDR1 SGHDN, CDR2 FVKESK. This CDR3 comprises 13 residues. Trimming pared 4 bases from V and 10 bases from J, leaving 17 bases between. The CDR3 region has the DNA TGTGCCAGCAGCCTTTCAAGGGAGACTCCCCAGTACTTC. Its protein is CASSLSRETPQYF.

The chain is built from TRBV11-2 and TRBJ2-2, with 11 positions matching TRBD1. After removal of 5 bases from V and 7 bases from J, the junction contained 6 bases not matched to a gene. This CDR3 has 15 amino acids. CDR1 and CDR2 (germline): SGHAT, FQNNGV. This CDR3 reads CASSTRTGGHGELFF. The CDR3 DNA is TGTGCCAGCAGCACTCGGACAGGGGGCCACGGGGAGCTGTTTTTT.

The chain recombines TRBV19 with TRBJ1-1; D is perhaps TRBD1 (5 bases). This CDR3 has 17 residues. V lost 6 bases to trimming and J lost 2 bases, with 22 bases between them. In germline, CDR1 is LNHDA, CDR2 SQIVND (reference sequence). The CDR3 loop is CASSKNLQGFPNTEAFF. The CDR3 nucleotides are TGTGCCAGTAGCAAAAACCTCCAGGGTTTCCCCAACACTGAAGCTTTCTTT. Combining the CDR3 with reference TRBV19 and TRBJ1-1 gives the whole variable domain DGGITQSPKYLFRKEGQNVTLSCEQNLNHDAMYWYRQDPGQGLRLIYYSQIVNDFQKGDIAEGYSVSREKKESFPLTVTSAQKNPTAFYLCASSKNLQGFPNTEAFFGQGTRLTVV.